This note documents a single T cell receptor beta chain sequence. The antigen is unknown. One junction end disagrees with the germline gene, perhaps due to a read error. The authors built bulk TCR libraries by previously described methods with listed TCR primers. TCRdb re-called the PCR reads with MiXCR, one entry per CDR3 protein. The sample records approximately 100,000 distinct CDR3 sequences, 36% being singletons. These data are taken from a study of molecular identifiers for immune sequencing clone quantification. Study-wide points: For highly expanded clones, sizes could be underestimated when identical TCR molecules share a barcode. Spiked-in Jurkat TCR RNA corresponding to one cell was reported as detectable against 990,000 or so naive cells.

The V gene's germline CDR1 is LNHDA and CDR2 SQIVND (reference sequence). The CDR3 runs 15 residues. Material for sequencing was naive CD8+ T cells from blood, with Jurkat cell RNA spiked in. Subset reported: FACS-sorted CD8+CD4-CCR7+CD45RA+ naive T cells. V usage is TRBV19 and J usage is TRBJ1-5; D is undetermined. The clonotype originates from a human donor in good health. Some libraries in this study had Jurkat cell RNA spiked in. The CDR3 is CAGSWLGYSNQPQHF. CDR3 in DNA: TGTGCCGGTAGTTGGCTCGGTTATAGCAATCAGCCCCAGCATTTT. The whole variable domain, filled in from reference TRBV19 and TRBJ1-5, reads DGGITQSPKYLFRKEGQNVTLSCEQNLNHDAMYWYRQDPGQGLRLIYYSQIVNDFQKGDIAEGYSVSREKKESFPLTVTSAQKNPTAFYLCAGSWLGYSNQPQHFGDGTRLSIL.